This TCR beta chain was recovered during a study of blood T cell repertoires in COVID-19 (dated by TCRdb to the early 2020s). Concerning the study at large: Collaborator samples came from the United States, Italy and Spain and covered acute and convalescent phases of COVID-19. The prospective study material was composed of cDNA or gDNA derived from T cells, B-cell-depleted T cells, or PBMCs. Subjects who had been exposed to COVID-19, were actively infected with it, or had recovered from it provided the deeply sampled blood TCRbeta repertoires that made up the dataset. The repertoires were made available in a free public database intended to serve as a resource for research on the immune response to SARS-CoV-2. The samples were drawn from two sources: the first 160 participants of the ongoing ImmuneRACE study, and about 1,300 subjects contributed by 6 global collaborators. Sample metadata almost always included a de-identified subject ID, COVID-19 status, age in years and sex. Where available, HLA class I and class II types were taken from metadata supplied by the sample provider and were not determined by assay-based typing. The full study reports these points: The amount of clinical and demographic metadata varied by source and participant and was provided uncurated.

In its sample, this clone was seen many times. Its antigen remains undetermined. No per-base quality is available; no much larger clone lies one base away. Participants in the prospective study were enrolled through a virtual design, were aged roughly 18 to 90 years, and lived in 24 United States geographic areas. In the prospective study, cohorts were assigned on the basis of participant-reported clinical history obtained from a screening survey and a study questionnaire. ImmuneRACE Cohort 3 recovered participants were defined by two consecutive negative NP/OP PCR tests, healthcare professional clearance, or symptom resolution. Each participant in the prospective study had whole blood, serum and a nasopharyngeal or oropharyngeal swab collected by mobile phlebotomists. Additional blood draws and questionnaires over an approximately two-month period could optionally be provided by prospective study participants. Before DNA extraction, prospective study blood samples were shipped either frozen or at room temperature.

TCRbeta CDR3 regions were amplified from genomic DNA using the immunoSEQ Assay, a bias-controlled multiplex PCR. In the source study's methods: Within the assay, amplification of reference gene primers was used to estimate how many nucleated cells each sample contained. To quantify the absolute abundance of each unique TCRbeta CDR3 rearrangement, sequence reads were collapsed and filtered. Productive Simpson clonality was computed per sample as the square root of Simpson's diversity index over productive rearrangements. The clones in this table, taken by TCRdb from immuneACCESS, are in-frame only. Not every clone is retained; where verified, under half of the shortfall comes from an unresolved V gene, and the cause of the rest is unknown. Clone size and V and J calls were adopted from that table, with D and trimming inferred from the DNA. In all, the sample holds 370,000 or so clones, and around 87% of those were seen once. 1.3% of the sample comes from the top ten.

The CDR3 starts with the cysteine, ends with the phenylalanine, and has 15 residues. This entry keeps only the CDR3 DNA: 45 bases, framed from base 1. Looking up the germline V gene yields CDR1 MDHEN and CDR2 SYDVKM. Trimmed from V: 6 bases; trimmed from J: 0 bases; junction bases lacking a gene match: 4. The rearrangement combines TRBV28 with TRBJ1-4; 7 bases in between match TRBD1. Sequenced material: PBMCs or T cells enriched from blood (not recorded which). The sequence was collected from a man in his thirties or forties who had recovered from COVID-19. The CDR3 region: CASSEGAATNEKLFF. In nucleotides, the sequence is TGTGCCAGCAGCGAGGGGGCGGCAACTAATGAAAAACTGTTTTTT.